This T cell receptor beta chain came from a study of T-cell reconstitution after alpha-beta-depleted transplantation in children. Notes on the study in general: A year had passed since transplant, and T-cell counts and diversity by then came mostly from newly produced T cells.

The germline V gene encodes CDR1 SGHTA and CDR2 FQGNSA. This CDR3 is built from 14 residues. V lost 0 bases and J 5 bases, leaving 8 bases between the germline ends. By sample share, this clonotype is large. Its antigen is currently unknown. Library preparation (for TCRbeta) was performed with unique molecular identifiers. TCRdb used MiXCR to reprocess the PCR reads, holding one entry per CDR3 protein. The sample lists a few hundred thousand distinct CDR3 sequences, 9.5% to 13% seen once, with 20% to 25% in the top ten. V gene TRBV7-2 combines with J gene TRBJ1-5; D is unclear. The TCR comes from a male patient under 10 years old who had a stem cell transplant for chronic granulomatous disease, so the T cells may come from the graft donor. The material was peripheral blood, obtained 180 days after TCRalphabeta/CD19-depleted stem cell transplant. CDR3 in DNA: TGTGCCAGCAGCTTAGCCGAAACCCATCAGCCCCAGCATTTT. Its translation is CASSLAETHQPQHF.